These 32 T cell receptor beta chains came from one sample sequenced in a study of CD8 T cells in Susac syndrome. The RNA, about 0.45 to 1 ug, was put through reverse transcription using random hexamers. TCRdb recomputed calls from the immunoSEQ multiplex PCR reads with MiXCR, one row per CDR3 protein. The sample has around 130,000 distinct CDR3 sequences, around 80% seen once. The sequenced sample was CD8+ T cells from PBMCs. Receptors were obtained from a human donor with multiple sclerosis.

This chain joins TRBV29-1 and TRBJ1-2; a weak D match, TRBD1 (5 bases). V was cut by 6 bases and J by 3 bases, with 14 bases left in between. Germline assignment: CDR1 SQVTM and CDR2 ANQGSEA. The CDR3 runs to 13 residues. CDR3 protein: CSVKGILDYGYTF. DNA of the CDR3: TGCAGCGTGAAGGGGATTCTGGACTATGGCTACACCTTC.

The chain has TRBV7-9 and TRBJ2-7; TRBD1 matches 8 bases. There are 16 residues in the CDR3. With V trimmed by 5 bases and J by 3 bases, 12 bases remained unmatched. Germline loops: CDR1 SEHNR, CDR2 FQNEAQ (reference sequence). CDR3 in DNA: TGTGCCAGCAGCCCCTTCGGAGACACAGGGGGCTACGAGCAGTACTTC. Protein: CASSPFGDTGGYEQYF.

The chain joins TRBV2 to TRBJ2-2; 15 bases are a match to TRBD2. The CDR3 is 16 residues long. The V and J ends lost 3 bases and 6 bases, in that order; junction bases with no gene match: 2. Looked up from germline, CDR1 is SNHLY and CDR2 is FYNNEI. The CDR3 reads CASSDGLAGGSGELFF. The CDR3 DNA sequence: TGTGCCAGCAGTGACGGACTAGCGGGGGGGTCCGGGGAGCTGTTTTTT.

This chain joins TRBV7-9 and TRBJ2-7; no clear D gene. V was shortened by 3 bases and J by 6 bases, with 9 bases between the two germline ends. Per the germline V gene, CDR1 is SEHNR and CDR2 is FQNEAQ (reference sequence). The CDR3 consists of 12 residues. The CDR3 DNA is TGTGCCAGCAGCTTTGGGGTGCGCGAGCAGTACGTC. This encodes CASSFGVREQYV.

The CDR3 nucleotides are TGTGCCAGCAGTGCGTCGGGGGGAGACTACGAGCAGTACTTC. It yields the protein CASSASGGDYEQYF. This rearrangement joins TRBV2 to TRBJ2-7; TRBD2 matches at 7 bases. CDR3 length equals 14 residues. V shed 4 bases, J shed 3 bases, and the junction held 6 bases outside the gene matches. CDR1 is SNHLY, CDR2 FYNNEI, per germline.

This clonotype was observed a handful of times. V gene TRBV27 combines with J gene TRBJ1-2; tentative D call: TRBD1 (6 bases). V was cut by 2 bases and J by 8 bases, with 12 bases left in between. Germline V gene sequence: CDR1 MNHEY, CDR2 SMNVEV (reference sequence). The CDR3 has 13 residues. The CDR3 sequence is CASSLLGGEGYTF. CDR3 in DNA: TGTGCCAGCAGTTTACTAGGGGGTGAAGGCTACACCTTC.

This rearrangement joins TRBV2 to TRBJ2-2; 12 bases line up with TRBD2. V gave up 2 bases and J gave up 7 bases; unmatched junction bases: 8. This CDR3 is 17 amino acids long. CDR1 is SNHLY, CDR2 FYNNEI, per germline. CDR3 sequence reads: CASSEWLAGGPSGELFF. The CDR3 DNA reads as TGTGCCAGCAGTGAATGGCTAGCGGGGGGGCCGAGCGGGGAGCTGTTTTTT.

This chain uses TRBV11-3 with TRBJ2-5; TRBD2 matches at 7 bases. This CDR3 is 14 amino acids long. V was clipped by 5 bases and J by 6 bases; unmatched bases: 9. Per the germline V gene, CDR1 is SGHNT and CDR2 is YENEEA. CDR3 in amino acids: CASSPREASKTQYF. The DNA for the CDR3 is TGTGCCAGCAGCCCCCGGGAGGCCTCCAAGACCCAGTACTTC. The whole variable domain, filled in from reference TRBV11-3 and TRBJ2-5, reads EAGVVQSPRYKIIEKKQPVAFWCNPISGHNTLYWYLQNLGQGPELLIRYENEEAVDDSQLPKDRFSAERLKGVDSTLKIQPAELGDSAVYLCASSPREASKTQYFGPGTRLLVL.

The J gene is TRBJ1-2, the V gene TRBV19; D is undetermined. The CDR3 has 13 amino acids. Trimming shortened V by 6 bases and J by 4 bases, and 12 bases separated the two germline ends. From germline, CDR1 is LNHDA and CDR2 SQIVND (reference sequence). The CDR3 DNA follows: TGTGCCAGTAGCCCGGACGGTTCCTATGGCTACACCTTC. Protein: CASSPDGSYGYTF.

The chain links TRBV7-9 to TRBJ2-2, with 8 bases that match TRBD2. Germline V CDR1 and CDR2: SEHNR, FQNEAQ (reference sequence). This CDR3 is built from 14 residues. J lost 4 bases, V lost 6 bases, and 4 bases had no gene match. As DNA, the CDR3 is TGTGCCAGCAGTCCGGGACTAGGCACCGGGGAGCTGTTTTTT. Its translation is CASSPGLGTGELFF.

The rearrangement joins TRBV2 to TRBJ2-2, with no clear D. The CDR3 runs to 17 residues. CDR1 SNHLY and CDR2 FYNNEI come from the germline V gene. V lost 4 bases and J lost 4, with 19 bases in between. CDR3: CASSVRQPTTITGELFF. In nucleotides, the CDR3 is TGTGCCAGCAGTGTCAGGCAACCGACCACCATCACCGGGGAGCTGTTTTTT.

The chain links TRBV6-2 or TRBV6-3 to TRBJ2-5, with D unresolved. The CDR3 runs 15 residues. Germline values: CDR1 MNHEY, CDR2 SVGEGT. Between the trimmed V and J ends, which lost 1 base and 2 bases, there was a span of 11 bases. The CDR3 DNA reads TGTGCCAGCAGTTACTGGCTCGTAGAACAAGAGACCCAGTACTTC. Translating gives CASSYWLVEQETQYF.

J is TRBJ1-1 and V is TRBV24-1; D is unresolved. V shed 0 bases and J shed 6 bases, with 7 bases lying between them. CDR3 length equals 13 residues. Germline CDR1 is KGHDR and CDR2 is SFDVKD. The CDR3 coding sequence is TGTGCCACCAGTGATTTGCCAGGCTCTGAAGCTTTCTTT. Translated, it gives CATSDLPGSEAFF.

V usage is TRBV6-2 or TRBV6-3 and J usage is TRBJ2-7; TRBD1 matches at 7 bases. The CDR3 runs to 13 residues. The V gene's germline CDR1 is MNHEY and CDR2 SVGEGT. J gave up 4 bases and V 8 bases, and 8 bases lay outside the gene matches. The CDR3 region is CASFRTGTYEQYF. CDR3 nucleotides: TGTGCCAGCTTTCGGACAGGAACTTACGAGCAGTACTTC.

The chain links TRBV15 to TRBJ2-7; 8 bases map to TRBD1. The V segment lost 4 bases and the J segment 4 bases; nucleotides outside the gene matches: 3. Germline lookup yields CDR1 LNHNV and CDR2 YYDKDF (reference sequence). The CDR3 consists of 13 residues. CDR3 amino acids: CATSIYRGYEQYV. CDR3 DNA: TGTGCCACCAGCATCTACAGGGGGTACGAGCAGTACGTC.

This chain uses TRBV28 with TRBJ1-1, with D perhaps matching TRBD1 (6 bases). The germline gives CDR1 MDHEN, CDR2 SYDVKM. The CDR3 is 14 amino acids. Trimming left V 6 bases short and J 1 base short, with 12 bases between. CDR3: CASSLPGQNTEAFF. CDR3 nucleotides: TGTGCCAGCAGCCTGCCGGGACAGAACACTGAAGCTTTCTTT.

The rearrangement joins TRBV24-1 to TRBJ2-6; D is undetermined. Germline CDR1 KGHDR, CDR2 SFDVKD. V lost 1 base and J 0 bases, leaving 12 bases between the germline ends. The CDR3 is 18 residues long. The CDR3 loop is CATSDFVIGNSGANVLTF. The CDR3 DNA reads TGTGCCACCAGTGATTTTGTAATAGGGAACTCTGGGGCCAACGTCCTGACTTTC.

The chain has TRBV2 and TRBJ2-7; D call uncertain. Germline CDR1 SNHLY, CDR2 FYNNEI. V was clipped by 5 bases and J by 5 bases, with 13 bases between them. The CDR3 extends over 13 amino acids. CDR3 sequence: CASSQGPGHEQYF. The DNA of the CDR3 is TGTGCCAGCAGTCAAGGCCCGGGCCACGAGCAGTACTTC.

The chain is built from TRBV11-2 and TRBJ1-1, with D perhaps TRBD1 (5 bases). Trimming removed 8 bases at V and 4 bases at J, with 8 bases between. This CDR3 spans 11 amino acids. In germline, CDR1 is SGHAT, CDR2 FQNNGV. CDR3 DNA: TGTGCCAGCTGGGGGGGCACTGAAGCTTTCTTT. It specifies CASWGGTEAFF.

The CDR3 nucleotides are TGCGCCAGCAGCCCCGAGGGACAGATGAACACCGGGGAGCTGTTTTTT. This encodes CASSPEGQMNTGELFF. The chain recombines TRBV4-1 with TRBJ2-2; 7 bases map to TRBD1. Trimming at V came to 4 bases and at J to 1 base, leaving 6 bases not matched to a gene. CDR1 is MGHRA, CDR2 YSYEKL, per germline. This CDR3 region has 16 residues.

This chain links TRBV6-4 with TRBJ2-7; 8 positions agree with TRBD2. The CDR3 loop spans 16 amino acids. Trimming took 1 base from V and 0 from J; bases not matched to a gene: 5. CDR1 is MRHNA, CDR2 SNTAGT, per germline. CDR3 protein: CASSDWAGGSSYEQYV. The CDR3 nucleotides read TGTGCCAGCAGTGACTGGGCGGGAGGTAGCTCCTACGAGCAGTACGTC.

The V call is TRBV27, the J call TRBJ2-7, with 10 bases lining up with TRBD1. CDR1 and CDR2 (germline): MNHEY, SMNVEV (reference sequence). Trimming at V came to 6 bases and at J to 2 bases, leaving 7 bases not matched to a gene. This CDR3 is built from 15 residues. DNA for the CDR3: TGTGCCAGCAGACCCGGGACAGGGGCCCCCTACGAGCAGTACTTC. This gives the protein CASRPGTGAPYEQYF.

The chain uses TRBV7-6 and TRBJ2-1; 8 bases map to TRBD2. The V gene's germline CDR1 is SGHVS and CDR2 FNYEAQ. Losses at the gene ends were 9 bases for V and 6 bases for J; bases not matched to a gene: 1. The CDR3 consists of 11 residues. The CDR3 nucleotides read TGTGCCAGTCTAGCGGGCAATGAGCAGTTCTTC. Amino acid sequence: CASLAGNEQFF.

The rearrangement joins TRBV5-4 to TRBJ1-2, with 7 positions matching TRBD1. The V gene end was trimmed by 0 bases and the J gene end by 1 base; junction bases not matched to a gene: 6. The CDR3 has 16 residues. The germline gives CDR1 SGHNT, CDR2 YYREEE (reference sequence). CDR3 DNA sequence: TGTGCCAGCAGCTTGGGGACCCGGGACAGTAACTATGGCTACACCTTC. Its protein is CASSLGTRDSNYGYTF.

The chain joins TRBV7-8 to TRBJ1-5; D not resolved. Germline CDR1 and CDR2: SGHVS and FQNEAQ. Trimming stripped 3 bases from V and 1 base from J, with 13 bases between. CDR3 length: 16 amino acids. CDR3 region: CASSLVGGLSNQPQHF. The CDR3 DNA sequence: TGTGCCAGCAGCTTGGTCGGTGGTTTAAGCAATCAGCCCCAGCATTTT.

This chain joins TRBV7-2 and TRBJ1-2; D is unclear. Germline-derived CDR1 and CDR2 are SGHTA and FQGNSA. The CDR3 length is 17 residues. Trimming removed 7 bases at V and 0 bases at J, with 21 bases between. This CDR3 reads CASTPYTPVASNYGYTF. Written as DNA, the CDR3 is TGTGCCAGCACCCCTTATACCCCCGTGGCTTCTAACTATGGCTACACCTTC.

V usage is TRBV12-3 or TRBV12-4 and J usage is TRBJ2-3; 12 bases fit TRBD2. This CDR3 spans 19 amino acids. V dropped 5 bases and J dropped 4; count of bases not matched to a gene: 16. The CDR3 reads CASSAFLAGGPEGPDTQYF. Here the CDR3 DNA reads TGTGCCAGCAGTGCCTTCCTAGCGGGGGGGCCGGAGGGGCCAGATACGCAGTATTTT.

The chain has TRBV13 and TRBJ2-7, with a possible D match to TRBD1 (5 bases). Germline lookup yields CDR1 PRHDT and CDR2 FYEKMQ (reference sequence). The V end was cut by 7 bases, the J end by 3 bases, with 10 bases between. The CDR3 is made up of 12 amino acids. The CDR3 spells CASMGRDYEQYF. The DNA of the CDR3 is TGTGCCAGCATGGGCAGGGACTACGAGCAGTACTTC.

The J gene is TRBJ2-3, the V gene TRBV2; D is possibly TRBD1 (5 bases). V was cut by 6 bases and J by 6 bases, with 19 bases left in between. Germline CDR1 is SNHLY and CDR2 is FYNNEI. The CDR3 spans 15 residues. CDR3 nucleotides: TGTGCCAGCAGCCTCCCGGGTCAGGGCGCTGATACGCAGTATTTT. Amino acids: CASSLPGQGADTQYF.

In its sample, this clonotype was seen a few times. The rearrangement uses TRBV6-5 and TRBJ1-2; D ambiguous. Germline lookup yields CDR1 MNHEY and CDR2 SVGAGI. The CDR3 runs to 13 residues. V was cut by 2 bases and J by 7 bases, with 11 bases left in between. The CDR3: CASSYEGRGGYTF. The CDR3 coding sequence is TGTGCCAGCAGTTACGAAGGGAGAGGTGGCTACACCTTC.

This clonotype was counted between two and nine times. This sequence joins TRBV6-6 and TRBJ2-1, with TRBD2 matching over 7 bases. Looked up from germline, CDR1 is MNHNY and CDR2 is SVGAGI (reference sequence). The trim removed 5 bases at V and 5 bases at J, leaving 12 bases unmatched. The CDR3 sequence is 16 residues long. The CDR3 spells CASSHPAGRPHNEQFF. The CDR3 DNA reads TGTGCCAGCAGTCATCCAGCGGGAAGACCCCACAATGAGCAGTTCTTC.

The rearrangement joins TRBV27 to TRBJ1-6, with 7 bases aligning to TRBD1. There are 13 residues in the CDR3. Germline trimming cut 8 bases from V and 12 bases from J; bases unmatched to any gene: 10. Germline values: CDR1 MNHEY, CDR2 SMNVEV (reference sequence). DNA of the CDR3: TGTGCCAGCTCCCGGGACAGTAATCGACCCCTCCACTTT. It specifies CASSRDSNRPLHF.